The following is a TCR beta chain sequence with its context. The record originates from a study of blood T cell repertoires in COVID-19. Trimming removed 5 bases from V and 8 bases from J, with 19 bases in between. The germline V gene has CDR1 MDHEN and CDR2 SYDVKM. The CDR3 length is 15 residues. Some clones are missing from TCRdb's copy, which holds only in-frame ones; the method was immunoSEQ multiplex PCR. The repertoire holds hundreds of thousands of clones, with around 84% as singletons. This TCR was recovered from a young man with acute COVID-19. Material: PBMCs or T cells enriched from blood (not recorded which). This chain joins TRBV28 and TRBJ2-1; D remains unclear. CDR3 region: CASSKRRRIRDEQFF. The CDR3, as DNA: TGTGCCAGCAGTAAGAGACGGCGGATACGGGATGAGCAGTTCTTC.